This T cell receptor (beta chain) is from a study of a mutant IDH1 vaccine in newly diagnosed glioma. On the study more broadly: Across weeks 1, 3, 5, 7, 11, 15, 19 and 23, patients received a vaccination each time, eight in all. Vaccines began 4-6 weeks after radiotherapy alone, or with temozolomide cycles. The therapy given earlier, which was standard therapy, consisted of radiotherapy, temozolomide, or both, and most of the patients received both.

Worth noting for this clone: No antigen is known for it.

Noted time point: week 5, during vaccination. The study gave 300 ug of mutant IDH1 20-mer peptide per vaccine dose, with topical imiquimod. The data were produced by immunoSEQ multiplex PCR, yet TCRdb's version contains in-frame clones alone and is incomplete. This sample yields 45,000 to 55,000 clones, of which 78% are seen a single time; under 2% belongs to the top ten. V lost 3 bases to trimming and J lost 0 bases, with 11 bases between them. Germline CDR1 SNHLY, CDR2 FYNNEI. The CDR3 is made up of 15 amino acids. The chain combines TRBV2 with TRBJ1-2; D uncertain. The specimen was PBMCs, collected from a glioma patient whose treatment included an IDH1 peptide vaccine. This clonotype was sampled from a middle-aged woman with glioma. This CDR3 is CASSEEKGTNYGYTF. The CDR3 DNA is TGTGCCAGCAGTGAGGAGAAGGGTACTAACTATGGCTACACCTTC.